Given below is one TCR beta chain in context. This sample is drawn from a study of technical replicates of blood from a few donors. The CDR3 is 20 residues long. The germline V gene has CDR1 MDHEN and CDR2 SYDVKM. The junction had 12 bases not matched to a gene; V was cut back by 4 bases and J by 0 bases. The protocol was immunoSEQ multiplex PCR, while the TCRdb copy is restricted to in-frame clones and leaves out a portion. The data hold about 100,000 clones, with approximately 96% observed a single time. The chain joins TRBV28 to TRBJ2-1; 13 bases are shared with TRBD2. The clonotype comes from a human donor in good health. The specimen was T cells isolated from PBMCs. The chain's CDR3 is CASSSNPGLAGKSSYNEQFF. Written as DNA, the CDR3 is TGTGCCAGCAGTTCCAACCCGGGACTAGCGGGAAAGAGCTCCTACAATGAGCAGTTCTTC.